The TCR beta chain under discussion was sequenced for a study of shared clonotypes between healthy human individuals (dated by TCRdb to 2018 to 2020). Context from the whole study: The cohort included a few men and a couple of women between 18 and 49 years of age. Leukapheresis yielded between about 0.85 and 10 billion PBMCs per donor. The study deeply sequenced blood TCR repertoires of about five healthy adults to estimate repertoire size and the extent of clonotype sharing between individuals. For each donor, CD4 naive and CD4 memory were each run on three plates, CD8 naive on two plates, and CD8 memory on one plate. To increase sequencing depth and limit assay-specific biases, different laboratories used diverse techniques to prepare libraries and sequence TCR repertoires.

The donors were healthy, HIV-negative adults who had no recently reported acute infections or vaccinations. All donors were Caucasian adults living in Nashville, Tennessee, USA. CD8 memory samples consisted of magnetically selected CD45RO+ cells combined with CCR7-negative CD45RA+ effector memory (TemRA) cells. Blood was obtained by leukapheresis, after which PBMCs were separated by Ficoll-Histopaque density gradient centrifugation and cryopreserved in liquid nitrogen vapor phase. Analytical flow cytometry was used to check the purity and quantity of each magnetically sorted T cell population. Each sorted fraction had its genomic DNA isolated and then quantified by UV absorbance on a Nanodrop 2000c. Using the deep immunoSEQ assay, multiplex PCR amplified TCR CDR3 regions from genomic DNA. Genomic DNA extracted from each cell subset was distributed evenly over all wells of several immunoSEQ 96-well plates, and each plate served as one replicate. Each replicate PCR for sorted subsets received around 200 ng genomic DNA, equal to tens of thousands of T cell genomes. Purified libraries were quantified with a Qubit 3.0 fluorometer, sized on a Bioanalyzer 2100, and re-quantified with the KAPA Library Quantification kit. Each immunoSEQ 96-well plate was sequenced on its own single-read 150-cycle Illumina NextSeq 550 flow cell. Concerning the study's data processing: Because only junctional sequences without quality scores were contained in the immunoSEQ output, filtering matching that applied to full-length reads could not be performed. Sequences were annotated with PyIR, a Python wrapper for IgBLAST v1.9, using IMGT germline references to assign V/J genes and CDR3. Reads were removed for weak V/J assignments (E-value above 1e-6), missing CDR3, stop codons, out-of-frame junctions, or ambiguous translated residues. V3J clonotypes were defined as sequences sharing the same inferred V gene, J gene, and CDR3 amino acid sequence. To compute the percentage overlap between repertoires, the number of shared unique clonotypes was divided by the size of the smaller repertoire. Three approaches were used to assess repertoire richness: RTK rarefaction, the Chao1 estimator, and Recon v2.1 estimates of unobserved clonotypes. Generation probabilities for all TCRbeta clonotypes obtained by the gDNA method from a handful of donors were computed using OLGA. TCRdb re-hosts the immuneACCESS table, in-frame sequences only. Its copies lack some clones; in the studies checked, an unresolved V gene accounts for under half of them, and the cause for the rest is not known. V and J calls and clone size are those listed in that table; D and trimming were worked out from the DNA. A total of some 700,000 clones appear in this sample, roughly 87% of them only once. The top ten constitute 30% to 35% of the sample.

Points the paper makes about the study in general: Sampling was limited to blood, and TCR repertoires in tissue likely differ from TCR repertoires in blood. Pairwise subsampling indicated that sequencing depth was expected to affect the degree of clonotype sharing among donors. Naive subsets generally had larger estimated clonotype richness than memory subsets. Rarefaction of sorted-subset datasets indicated incomplete sequencing despite the large sequencing depth. Because the study included a small number of donors, the genetic and exposure-history diversity represented was limited. Clonotypes shared by all four sorted-subset donors showed higher generation probabilities than non-shared clonotypes. When several donors were compared, the shared fraction of clonotypes was about 5% for naive CD4, about 4% for naive CD8, 2% to 2.5% for memory CD4, and roughly 0.43% for memory CD8.

Compared with germline, V lacks 1 base and J lacks 3 bases; bases without a gene match: 14. CDR1 is given as LGHNA and CDR2 as YSLEER, both from the germline V gene. The CDR3 sequence holds 19 residues, the cysteine and phenylalanine included. CDR3 DNA is the only sequence kept; it has 57 bases, read in frame from the first base. Concerning this clone itself: No antigen is known for it. Per-base qualities were not stored, and no clone one base away is much larger.

The sequenced material came from memory CD8+ T cells from PBMCs. Taken with the paper, the label for cell subset or site translates to: CD45RO+ cells pooled with CCR7-negative TemRA cells. This sequence uses TRBV4-3 and TRBJ1-4; 7 bases in between match TRBD1. The TCR originated in a man between 18 and 29 years old in good health. Some clones in this sample may be carry-over from other donors' samples. CDR3 reads: CASSQGSLGQGGPNEKLFF. The base sequence is TGCGCCAGCAGCCAAGGGTCTCTGGGGCAGGGGGGACCTAATGAAAAACTGTTTTTT.